This is a list of T cell receptor beta chains from one sample in a study of T cell responses to AZD1222 COVID-19 vaccine. Generated by immunoSEQ multiplex PCR, the TCRdb table keeps only in-frame clones and is missing some. This table holds around 100,000 clones, about 87% found once. This specimen was peripheral blood, taken on day 0 of AZD1222 vaccination. These receptors came from an adult in good health. CDR3s include the opening cysteine and the closing phenylalanine or tryptophan. D genes are given only for firm matches. Rows give clone size only sometimes, using once, few, many, or a class for an expanded clone.

d_call	clone_size	v_call	j_call	cdr3_nt	cdr3_aa
.	.	TRBV9	TRBJ1-5	TGTGCCAGCAGCGCCGACTATAGCAATCAGCCCCAGCATTTT	CASSADYSNQPQHF
.	.	TRBV7-7	TRBJ1-3	TGTGCCAGCGCGGTTCGGGGGCACCGAAACACCATATATTTT	CASAVRGHRNTIYF
.	.	TRBV6-2/TRBV6-3	TRBJ2-5	TGTGCCAGCAGTTACCCGCGAGCGGGTGGGGTACGAGAGACCCAGTACTTC	CASSYPRAGGVRETQYF
TRBD1	.	TRBV7-2	TRBJ1-1	TGTGCCAGCAGCGGGAACAGGGGAACTGAAGCTTTCTTT	CASSGNRGTEAFF
.	.	TRBV11-3	TRBJ1-2	TGTGCCAGCAGCTTAAGACCCGAAGGGGGTGGCTACACCTTC	CASSLRPEGGGYTF
.	.	TRBV10-1	TRBJ1-2	TGCGCCAGCAGTGAGGCGGGGTGGGGGTCGGACTATGGCTACACCTTC	CASSEAGWGSDYGYTF
.	.	TRBV3-1/TRBV3-2	TRBJ1-3	TGTGCCAGCAGCCAAGGTGGAAACACCATATATTTT	CASSQGGNTIYF
.	.	TRBV6-5	TRBJ1-6	TGTGCCAGCAGCGGAACCGGACAGCCTAATTCACCCCTCCACTTT	CASSGTGQPNSPLHF
.	once	TRBV5-5	TRBJ1-4	TGTGCCAGCAGCTTAAGGGTGGGGCCGGGCACGGCGAAACTGTTTTTT	CASSLRVGPGTAKLFF
TRBD1	.	TRBV30	TRBJ2-7	TGTGCCTGGGCCGGGACAGGACCCTACGAGCAGTACTTC	CAWAGTGPYEQYF
TRBD1	once	TRBV19	TRBJ1-6	TGTGCCAGTAGTAGAAGGGACAGGGGGACGGGTTCACCCCTCCACTTT	CASSRRDRGTGSPLHF
.	.	TRBV6-6	TRBJ1-2	TGTGCCAGCAGTTACTCGGGTCGGGGTCCGTATGGCTACACCTTC	CASSYSGRGPYGYTF
.	.	TRBV29-1	TRBJ2-7	TGCAGCGTTGAACCGCAGGGGAGGGGGGTCAACGAGCAGTACTTC	CSVEPQGRGVNEQYF
TRBD1	.	TRBV29-1	TRBJ2-6	TGCAGCGTTGCGGGGACAGGGTCTAACTCTGGGGCCAACGTCCTGACTTTC	CSVAGTGSNSGANVLTF
TRBD2	.	TRBV5-6	TRBJ2-3	TGTGCCAGCAGCTGGGGCTTAGCGGGAGGGCCCACAGATACGCAGTATTTT	CASSWGLAGGPTDTQYF
.	.	TRBV28	TRBJ1-5	TGTGCCAGCAGTTTACAAGGCCAGCCCCAGCATTTT	CASSLQGQPQHF
.	.	TRBV5-4	TRBJ2-1	TGTGCCAGCAGCTCCAGAGGGCAATCCTACAATGAGCAGTTCTTC	CASSSRGQSYNEQFF
.	.	TRBV5-1	TRBJ1-2	TGCGCCAGCAGCTCCAATCGACGGGGGTCTGGTGGCTACACCTTC	CASSSNRRGSGGYTF
.	.	TRBV7-2	TRBJ1-2	TGTGCCAGCAGCTTAGTGTCATACGGGACACCTAACTATGGCTACACCTTC	CASSLVSYGTPNYGYTF
.	.	TRBV19	TRBJ2-2	TGTGCCAGTAGTATAGTCCGGACAATACCTAACACTTTCGCCGGGGAGCTGTTTTTT	CASSIVRTIPNTFAGELFF
.	.	TRBV19	TRBJ1-1	TGTGCCAGTAGTATGGAGGGGGTTTACACTGAAGCTTTCTTT	CASSMEGVYTEAFF
.	.	TRBV5-1	TRBJ1-1	TGCGCCAGCAGCTTGGAAGTAGGGCTGAACACTGAAGCTTTCTTT	CASSLEVGLNTEAFF
.	once	TRBV28	TRBJ2-1	TGTGCCAGCAGGGGACCCACATTCGATGAGCAGTTCTTC	CASRGPTFDEQFF
.	.	TRBV6-5	TRBJ2-2	TGTGCCAGCAGTTACTCGAGGGTCGGAACCGGGGAGCTGTTTTTT	CASSYSRVGTGELFF
.	once	TRBV27	TRBJ2-2	TGTGCCAGCAGTTTATTCCAGGGGACCGGGGAGCTGTTTTTT	CASSLFQGTGELFF
.	.	TRBV6-5	TRBJ1-2	TGTGCCAGCAGCGAGACAGGCCCCTATGGCTACACCTTC	CASSETGPYGYTF
.	.	TRBV7-2	TRBJ1-5	TGTGCCAGCAGCTTAAGTTACAGCGACAATCAGCCCCAGCATTTT	CASSLSYSDNQPQHF
.	.	TRBV29-1	TRBJ2-1	TGCAGCGTTGAGGGGAGAGGGGCCGAAAATGAGCAGTTCTTC	CSVEGRGAENEQFF
TRBD2	.	TRBV4-2	TRBJ2-5	TGTGCCAGCAGCCAAGAAGCAGGGCTAGCGGGAGAGACCCAGTACTTC	CASSQEAGLAGETQYF
.	.	TRBV29-1	TRBJ2-5	TGCAGCGTTGAATCCAGGGTGCAAGAGACCCAGTACTTC	CSVESRVQETQYF
.	.	TRBV2	TRBJ2-1	TGTGCCAGCAGCTGGGAAGGAAATGAGCAGTTCTTC	CASSWEGNEQFF
.	.	TRBV11-3	TRBJ1-1	TGTGCCAGCAGCTCCGGCAGGCCGTTGAACACTGAAGCTTTCTTT	CASSSGRPLNTEAFF
.	.	TRBV24-1	TRBJ2-5	TGTGCCACCAGTGATTTTGGAGGGGCCCAGTACTTC	CATSDFGGAQYF
.	few	TRBV7-2	TRBJ2-7	TGTGCCAGCAGCTCCCCCTCGGGCGGTAACGAGCAGTACTTC	CASSSPSGGNEQYF
.	.	TRBV30	TRBJ1-5	TGTGCCTGGAGTGTACAGGGAGGGCAGCCCCAGCATTTT	CAWSVQGGQPQHF
TRBD1	once	TRBV2	TRBJ1-4	TGTGCCAGCAGTGCCGGACAGGGCGGTTATGAAAAACTGTTTTTT	CASSAGQGGYEKLFF
.	.	TRBV4-1	TRBJ1-2	TGCGCCAGCAGCCAATCAAAGGCTCGGGCAGGAGGGGAGGGCTACACCTTC	CASSQSKARAGGEGYTF
.	.	TRBV11-2	TRBJ2-7	TGTGCCAGCAACCCCTTAACCGGACGGAACTACGAGCAGTACTTC	CASNPLTGRNYEQYF
.	once	TRBV6-2/TRBV6-3	TRBJ2-1	TGTGCCAGCAGTTTTTTGACAGGCAATGAGCAGTTCTTC	CASSFLTGNEQFF
.	.	TRBV4-1	TRBJ1-1	TGCGCCAGCAGCCCCCGGACAGAACTACTTATGAACACTGAAGCTTTCTTT	CASSPRTELLMNTEAFF
TRBD1	once	TRBV5-1	TRBJ2-7	TGCGCCAGCAGCCCCAGCTACAGGGGTTCCCTCCCGGGAGAGCAGTACTTC	CASSPSYRGSLPGEQYF
TRBD1	few	TRBV30	TRBJ1-5	TGTGCCTGGAGCTCTGGCAGGGGGGTTCAGCCCCAGCATTTT	CAWSSGRGVQPQHF
TRBD1	.	TRBV4-2	TRBJ2-6	TGTGCCAGCACCCAAGAACCCCAAAACACAGGGGCGAGCTCTGGGGCCAACGTCCTGACTTTC	CASTQEPQNTGASSGANVLTF